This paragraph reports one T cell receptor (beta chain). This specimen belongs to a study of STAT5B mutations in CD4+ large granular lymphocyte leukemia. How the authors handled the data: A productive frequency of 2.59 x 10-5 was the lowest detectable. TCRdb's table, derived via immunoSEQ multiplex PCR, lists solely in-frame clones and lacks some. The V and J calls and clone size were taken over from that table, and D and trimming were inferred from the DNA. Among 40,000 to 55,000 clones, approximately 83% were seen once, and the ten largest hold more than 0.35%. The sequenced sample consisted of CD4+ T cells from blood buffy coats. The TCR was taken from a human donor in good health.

The CDR3 is CASSLAIGTFTF. The CDR3 DNA sequence: TGTGCCAGCAGCTTAGCGATTGGGACTTTCACCTTC. V and J are TRBV7-2 and TRBJ1-2; D perhaps matches TRBD1 (5 bases). Trimming took 0 bases from V and 13 from J, leaving 12 bases between them. Germline CDR1 is SGHTA and CDR2 is FQGNSA. There are 12 residues in the CDR3.